This TCR beta chain was recorded in a study of T cell changes during pregnancy in multiple sclerosis. The table lists this clone with a few counts. Assay used: immunoSEQ multiplex PCR; TCRdb lists only in-frame clones, some missing. Of 65,000 to 85,000 clones listed, around 94% are singletons. This CDR3 contains 15 residues. Germline V CDR1 and CDR2: SGHRS, YFSETQ. Losses at the gene ends were 6 bases for V and 7 bases for J; bases not matched to a gene: 14. The receptor comes from a female donor in good health, enrolled as a control in a pregnancy study. The sequenced sample was peripheral blood, obtained in the second trimester of pregnancy. V and J are TRBV5-1 and TRBJ1-2; 8 nucleotides match TRBD1. The CDR3 sequence is CASTPGGQGAGGYTF. The CDR3 bases are TGCGCCAGCACCCCCGGGGGGCAGGGGGCAGGTGGCTACACCTTC.